This T cell receptor (beta chain) appears in the sequencing data of a study of CD8+ T cells in alopecia areata. Study details: Scoring treated patients' severity relied on the percentage of scalp area affected. Study conclusions and caveats: Sharing of TCR sequences between patients (possibly for HLA-related reasons) was less clear than in mice. Scalp clonality and expanded CD8+ clones among the top 100 showed significant decreases with tofacitinib.

Extracted RNA was reverse transcribed, and the resulting cDNA served as sequencing template. Profiled with immunoSEQ multiplex PCR; TCRdb holds only in-frame clones, not every one. The sample contains over 150,000 clones, approximately 53% of which appear only once. Germline lookup yields CDR1 LGHNA and CDR2 YSLEER. This CDR3 contains 16 residues. The V gene end was trimmed by 4 bases and the J gene end by 0 bases; junction bases not matched to a gene: 7. Noted treatment: oral pan-JAK inhibitor, 5-10 mg twice daily. Obtained from alopecia areata patients were lesional scalp punch biopsies along with peripheral blood. To note about this clone: Its specificity is not known.

The chain uses TRBV4-3 and TRBJ2-3, with 7 bases that match TRBD2. The receptor was isolated from a human donor with alopecia areata. The sequencing used CD8+ T cells sorted from blood, collected at week 24, from a patient treated with tofacitinib. The CDR3, as DNA: TGCGCCAGCAGCCCTGGGAGGGGCGCTAGCACAGATACGCAGTATTTT. It specifies CASSPGRGASTDTQYF.